These 20 T cell receptor beta chains came from one sample sequenced in a study of blood T cell repertoires in COVID-19. Sequencing was performed with immunoSEQ multiplex PCR; in TCRdb, only in-frame clones are kept and a portion is missing. Of 88,000 or so clones listed, roughly 87% were seen once; the top ten hold 3.8%. The sequencing sample was made of peripheral blood. The source of these receptors is a man in his sixties with acute or convalescent COVID-19.

The CDR3 spells CASSFHDRHYTF. The CDR3 coding sequence is TGTGCCAGCAGCTTCCACGACAGACACTACACCTTC. The chain uses TRBV7-9 and TRBJ1-2; D is perhaps TRBD1 (5 bases). Germline values: CDR1 SEHNR, CDR2 FQNEAQ (reference sequence). V was clipped by 3 bases and J by 10 bases, with 12 bases between them. This CDR3 is built from 12 residues. The full variable domain, with the rest looked up from reference TRBV7-9 and TRBJ1-2, is DTGVSQNPRHKITKRGQNVTFRCDPISEHNRLYWYRQTLGQGPEFLTYFQNEAQLEKSRLLSDRFSAERPKGSFSTLEIQRTEQGDSAMYLCASSFHDRHYTFGSGTRLTVV.

The chain is built from TRBV19 and TRBJ1-4; possible D gene TRBD1, 5 bases. V was cut by 4 bases and J by 8 bases, with 20 bases left in between. CDR3 length: 16 amino acids. The germline V gene has CDR1 LNHDA and CDR2 SQIVND (reference sequence). CDR3 coding DNA: TGTGCCAGTAGTAGACAGACATCCAGAAATGGCGAAAAACTGTTTTTT. It encodes CASSRQTSRNGEKLFF.

This clone is labeled medium-sized. V and J are TRBV5-8 and TRBJ1-4, with TRBD1 matching over 10 bases. V dropped 4 bases and J dropped 6; count of bases not matched to a gene: 9. CDR3 size: 16 residues. Per the germline V gene, CDR1 is SGHTS and CDR2 is YDEGEE. The CDR3: CASSPIQTGGDEKLFF. CDR3 coding DNA: TGTGCCAGCAGCCCTATTCAGACAGGGGGCGATGAAAAACTGTTTTTT.

The chain has TRBV5-1 and TRBJ2-7; 11 positions agree with TRBD1. Germline trimming cut 4 bases from V and 5 bases from J; bases unmatched to any gene: 11. This CDR3 contains 16 residues. The germline gives CDR1 SGHRS, CDR2 YFSETQ. DNA for the CDR3: TGCGCCAGCAGCCAACGAGGACAGGGGGCATCTGACGAGCAGTACTTC. Translation: CASSQRGQGASDEQYF.

This chain joins TRBV5-4 and TRBJ1-3; weak D call: TRBD1 (5 bases). This CDR3 comprises 14 residues. CDR1 is SGHNT, CDR2 YYREEE, per germline (reference sequence). Trimming removed 7 bases at V and 0 bases at J, with 11 bases between. CDR3 in amino acids: CASGDRSSGNTIYF. The CDR3 bases are TGTGCCAGCGGTGACAGATCCTCTGGAAACACCATATATTTT.

This clone appeared a single time. This sequence joins TRBV25-1 and TRBJ2-7; D gene uncertain. The CDR3 covers 14 residues. The germline V and J ends were trimmed by 2 bases and 2 bases, with 10 bases remaining between them. Germline values: CDR1 MGHDK, CDR2 SYGVNS. The CDR3 loop reads CASSERVLPYEQYF. The CDR3 coding sequence is TGTGCCAGCAGTGAACGGGTATTACCCTACGAGCAGTACTTC.

The rearrangement links TRBV7-9 to TRBJ2-7; 9 bases fit TRBD1. Germline lookup yields CDR1 SEHNR and CDR2 FQNEAQ (reference sequence). This CDR3 is 14 amino acids long. V shed 3 bases, J shed 3 bases, and the junction held 3 bases outside the gene matches. The CDR3 DNA is TGTGCCAGCAGCTTTGACAGGGGGTTCTACGAGCAGTACTTC. Translation gives CASSFDRGFYEQYF.

This clone showed up just once. The chain employs TRBV7-9 and TRBJ1-5; maybe TRBD1 (5 bases). Trimming removed 6 bases at V and 2 bases at J, with 17 bases between. The CDR3 runs to 16 residues. Germline V gives CDR1 SEHNR, CDR2 FQNEAQ (reference sequence). The CDR3 DNA is TGTGCCAGCAGTCCGAGCCCCGGGGGGGGCAATCAGCCCCAGCATTTT. It yields the protein CASSPSPGGGNQPQHF.

V gene TRBV7-9 combines with J gene TRBJ2-1; 10 bases match TRBD1. Germline loops: CDR1 SEHNR, CDR2 FQNEAQ (reference sequence). This CDR3 comprises 16 residues. Trimming at V came to 2 bases and at J to 7 bases, leaving 8 bases not matched to a gene. In DNA, the CDR3 is TGTGCCAGCAGCTTAAAGAGAGGACAGGGGGAAAATGAGCAGTTCTTC. It is translated as CASSLKRGQGENEQFF.

The CDR3, as DNA: TGTGCCAGCAGGAGGGCAGACTATGGCTACACCTTC. Amino acid sequence: CASRRADYGYTF. The gene calls are TRBV6-5 and TRBJ1-2, with unresolved D. The germline gives CDR1 MNHEY, CDR2 SVGAGI. V lost 6 bases and J lost 3, with 8 bases in between. The CDR3 sequence is 12 residues long.

CDR3 sequence reads: CASSYSGRGIANYGYTF. The CDR3 DNA reads as TGTGCCAGCAGCTACTCGGGCAGGGGGATAGCTAACTATGGCTACACCTTC. V usage is TRBV27 and J usage is TRBJ1-2; 7 bases are a match to TRBD1. From germline, CDR1 is MNHEY and CDR2 SMNVEV (reference sequence). The J segment lost 0 bases and the V segment lost 6 bases, leaving 13 bases of the junction unmatched. This CDR3 comprises 17 residues.

In this sample, this clone turned up a few times. CDR3 sequence reads: CASSLGGRPTYGYTF. CDR3 nucleotide sequence: TGCGCCAGCAGCTTGGGAGGCAGACCTACCTATGGCTACACCTTC. The chain joins TRBV5-1 to TRBJ1-2; D is uncertain. CDR1 and CDR2 from the germline V gene are SGHRS and YFSETQ. CDR3 length: 15 residues. V was clipped by 0 bases and J by 4 bases, with 13 bases between them. Based on the CDR3 plus reference TRBV5-1 and TRBJ1-2, the full variable domain is KAGVTQTPRYLIKTRGQQVTLSCSPISGHRSVSWYQQTPGQGLQFLFEYFSETQRNKGNFPGRFSGRQFSNSRSEMNVSTLELGDSALYLCASSLGGRPTYGYTFGSGTRLTVV.

The chain combines TRBV30 with TRBJ1-1, with a possible D match to TRBD1 (6 bases). Germline assignment: CDR1 GTSNPN and CDR2 SVGIG (reference sequence). V was clipped by 3 bases and J by 3 bases, with 14 bases between them. The CDR3 sequence is 14 residues long. This CDR3 is CAWSGGGLYTEAFF. CDR3 bases: TGTGCCTGGAGCGGCGGGGGGCTGTACACTGAAGCTTTCTTT.

In its sample, this clone was seen a few times. V and J are TRBV4-1 and TRBJ2-1, with a possible D match to TRBD1 (8 bases). Looked up from germline, CDR1 is MGHRA and CDR2 is YSYEKL. The CDR3 totals 15 residues. The germline V and J ends were trimmed by 4 bases and 7 bases, with 17 bases remaining between them. The DNA of the CDR3 is TGCGCCAGCAGCCCGGCAAGCGGGGACAGGAATGAGCAGTTCTTC. Translated: CASSPASGDRNEQFF.

The CDR3 DNA is TGTGCCAGCAGCCACGGGACTAGCGGGAGGGTGTTCTTC. Protein product: CASSHGTSGRVFF. The chain employs TRBV3-1 (or the pseudogene TRBV3-2) and TRBJ2-1; TRBD2 matches 16 bases. The CDR3 extends over 13 amino acids. Germline V CDR1 and CDR2: LGHDT, YNNKEL (reference sequence). The V segment lost 3 bases and the J segment 15 bases; nucleotides outside the gene matches: 2.

The rearrangement joins TRBV5-1 to TRBJ2-1; D possibly corresponds to TRBD2 (6 bases). This CDR3 comprises 14 residues. V lost 4 bases and J lost 8, with 16 bases in between. The V gene's germline CDR1 is SGHRS and CDR2 YFSETQ. The CDR3 region has the DNA TGCGCCAGCAGCCTAGTGGGGCCGGGGGATGAGCAGTTCTTC. This codes for CASSLVGPGDEQFF.

The V and J genes are TRBV5-4 and TRBJ2-7; 9 nucleotides line up with TRBD1. After removal of 4 bases from V and 4 bases from J, the junction contained 12 bases not matched to a gene. CDR1 is SGHNT and CDR2 is YYREEE in the germline V gene (reference sequence). The CDR3 is 16 amino acids. The CDR3 is CASSKVFRTGDYEQYF. The DNA for the CDR3 is TGTGCCAGCAGCAAGGTTTTTAGGACAGGGGATTACGAGCAGTACTTC.

The V gene is TRBV7-9, the J gene TRBJ2-7; D unclear. The germline V gene encodes CDR1 SEHNR and CDR2 FQNEAQ (reference sequence). The ends were cut back, 1 base at V and 4 bases at J, with 11 bases in the middle. This CDR3 spans 14 amino acids. The CDR3 protein is CASSLGRPDYEQYF. The CDR3 DNA reads as TGTGCCAGCAGCTTAGGGCGGCCAGATTACGAGCAGTACTTC.

The V and J genes are TRBV12-3 or TRBV12-4 and TRBJ2-7; D not resolved. The ends were cut back, 4 bases at V and 7 bases at J, with 11 bases in the middle. The CDR3 spans 12 residues. The CDR3 loop reads CASSSRVEEQYF. The CDR3, as DNA: TGTGCCAGCAGTTCCCGGGTTGAAGAGCAGTACTTC.

The genes are TRBV5-8 and TRBJ2-7, with a weak D call TRBD1 (5 bases). V dropped 5 bases and J dropped 0 bases, with 15 bases sitting between them. The germline gives CDR1 SGHTS, CDR2 YDEGEE. The CDR3 length is 15 residues. The CDR3, as DNA: TGTGCCAGCAGTAAAGGGGATGGGCCCTCCTACGAGCAGTACTTC. It specifies CASSKGDGPSYEQYF.